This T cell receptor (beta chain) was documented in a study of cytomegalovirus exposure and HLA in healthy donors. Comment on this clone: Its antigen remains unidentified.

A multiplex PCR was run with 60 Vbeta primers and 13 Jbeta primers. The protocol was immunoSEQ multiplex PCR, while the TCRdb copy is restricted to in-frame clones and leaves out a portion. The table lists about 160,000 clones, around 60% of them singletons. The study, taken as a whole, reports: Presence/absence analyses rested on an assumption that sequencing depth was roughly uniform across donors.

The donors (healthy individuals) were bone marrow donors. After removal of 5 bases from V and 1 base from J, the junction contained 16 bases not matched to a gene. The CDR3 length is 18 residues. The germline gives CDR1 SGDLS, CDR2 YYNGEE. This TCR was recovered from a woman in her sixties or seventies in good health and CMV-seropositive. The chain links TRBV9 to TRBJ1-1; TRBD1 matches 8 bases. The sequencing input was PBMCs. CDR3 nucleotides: TGTGCCAGCAGTCGTAGAGGGCAGGGGGCAATGGGGAACACTGAAGCTTTCTTT. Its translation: CASSRRGQGAMGNTEAFF.